This T cell receptor (beta chain) was recovered during a study of PD-1 blockade in classical Hodgkin lymphoma. CDR3 size: 17 residues. Deletions cut 4 bases from V and 0 bases from J, with 17 bases between. Germline V gives CDR1 SGHTS, CDR2 YDEGEE. Using immunoSEQ multiplex PCR, the repertoire was profiled, and TCRdb retains in-frame clones only, with some absent. This table has 14,000 or so clones, about 83% appearing once. Every patient had relapsed following autologous stem cell transplantation, and cohorts differed in brentuximab vedotin exposure. The source was peripheral blood mononuclear cells (PBMCs), collected at baseline. V usage is TRBV5-8 and J usage is TRBJ2-1; D perhaps matches TRBD1 (6 bases). This TCR came from a human donor with classical Hodgkin lymphoma. The CDR3 DNA reads TGTGCCAGCAGCCATCCGGGACACACGAGCTCCTACAATGAGCAGTTCTTC. Encoded protein: CASSHPGHTSSYNEQFF.